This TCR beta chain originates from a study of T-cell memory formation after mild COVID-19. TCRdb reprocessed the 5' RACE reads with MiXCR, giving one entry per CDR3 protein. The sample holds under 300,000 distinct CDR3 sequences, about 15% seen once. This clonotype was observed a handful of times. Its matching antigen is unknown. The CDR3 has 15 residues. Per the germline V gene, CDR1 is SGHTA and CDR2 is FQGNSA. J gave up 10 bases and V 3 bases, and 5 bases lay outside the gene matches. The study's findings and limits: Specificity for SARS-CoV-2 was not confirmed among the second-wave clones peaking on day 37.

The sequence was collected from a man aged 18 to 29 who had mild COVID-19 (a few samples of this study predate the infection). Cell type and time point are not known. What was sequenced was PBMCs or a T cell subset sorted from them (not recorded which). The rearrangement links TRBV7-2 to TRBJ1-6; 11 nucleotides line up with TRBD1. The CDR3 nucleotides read TGTGCCAGCAGCTTCACCGGGACAGGGGGATCACCCCTCCACTTT. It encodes CASSFTGTGGSPLHF.